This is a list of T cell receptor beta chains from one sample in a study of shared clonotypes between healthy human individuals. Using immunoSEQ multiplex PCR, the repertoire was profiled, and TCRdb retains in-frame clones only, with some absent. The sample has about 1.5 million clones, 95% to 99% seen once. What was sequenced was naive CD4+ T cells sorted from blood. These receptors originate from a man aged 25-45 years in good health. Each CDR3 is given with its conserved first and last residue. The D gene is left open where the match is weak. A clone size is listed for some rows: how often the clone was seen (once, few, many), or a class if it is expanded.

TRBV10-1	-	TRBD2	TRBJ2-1	TGCGCCAGCAGCATGACTAGCGCGAACAATGAGCAGTTCTTC	CASSMTSANNEQFF
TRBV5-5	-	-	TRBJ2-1	TGTGCCAGCAGTAGCGACGTACGTGAAGGATTCGATGAGCAGTTCTTC	CASSSDVREGFDEQFF
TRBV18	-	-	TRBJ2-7	TGTGCCAGCTCACCACTAGCAACCTCCGAGCAGTACTTC	CASSPLATSEQYF
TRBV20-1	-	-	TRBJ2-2	TGCAGTGCCCCGGTATCCGGGGAGCTGTTTTTT	CSAPVSGELFF
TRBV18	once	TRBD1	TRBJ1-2	TGTGCCAGCTCACCCGACAGGGTCTATGGCTACACCTTC	CASSPDRVYGYTF
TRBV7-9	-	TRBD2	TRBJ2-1	TGTGCCAGCAGCCCGGGACTAGGCCACAATGAGCAGTTCTTC	CASSPGLGHNEQFF
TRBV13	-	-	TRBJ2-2	TGTGCCAGCAGCTCCCCCCTGACAGGAGGACTGAACACCGGGGAGCTGTTTTTT	CASSSPLTGGLNTGELFF
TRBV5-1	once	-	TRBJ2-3	TGCGCCAGCAGCTTGATCCGCACAGATACGCAGTATTTT	CASSLIRTDTQYF
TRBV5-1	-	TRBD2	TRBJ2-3	TGCGCCAGCAGCTTTAGCGGGAGTGGCACAGATACGCAGTATTTT	CASSFSGSGTDTQYF
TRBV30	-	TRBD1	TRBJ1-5	TGTGCCTGGAGTGGACAGGGCGCGATTGTTGGCAGCCAGCCCCAGCATTTT	CAWSGQGAIVGSQPQHF
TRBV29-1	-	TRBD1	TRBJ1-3	TGCAGCGTGGATATTCCCGACAGGGGATCTGGAAACACCATATATTTT	CSVDIPDRGSGNTIYF
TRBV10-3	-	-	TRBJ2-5	TGTGCCATCTCGGGCCACCAAGAGACCCAGTACTTC	CAISGHQETQYF
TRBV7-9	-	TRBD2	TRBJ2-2	TGTGCCAGCAGATCCACTAGCGGGAGTCGATCCGGGGAGCTGTTTTTT	CASRSTSGSRSGELFF
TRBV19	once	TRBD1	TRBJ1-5	TGTGCCAGTACCAAGGGGACAGGGTTTAGCAATCAGCCCCAGCATTTT	CASTKGTGFSNQPQHF
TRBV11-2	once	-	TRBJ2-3	TGTGCCAGCAGCTTAGGGCCCGCAGATACGCAGTATTTT	CASSLGPADTQYF
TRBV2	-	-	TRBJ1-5	TGTGCCAGCAGGGACTGGAGCAATCAGCCCCAGCATTTT	CASRDWSNQPQHF
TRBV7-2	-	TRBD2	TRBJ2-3	TGTGCCAGCAGTCCGACTAGCGGGAACACAGATACGCAGTATTTT	CASSPTSGNTDTQYF
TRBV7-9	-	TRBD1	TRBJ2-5	TGTGCCAGCAGCCTGGACAGGGTAAAAGAGACCCAGTACTTC	CASSLDRVKETQYF
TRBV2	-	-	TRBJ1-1	TGTGCCAGCACCCAGGGCCGCACTGAAGCTTTCTTT	CASTQGRTEAFF
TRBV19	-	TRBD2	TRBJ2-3	TGTGCCAGTACCGCGGGACTAGCGAGAGATACGCAGTATTTT	CASTAGLARDTQYF
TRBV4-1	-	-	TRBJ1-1	TGCGCCAGCAGCCCACCCCACTCGGAGAGAGCTTTCTTT	CASSPPHSERAFF
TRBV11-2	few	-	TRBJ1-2	TGTGCCAGCGAAGCTCCGCAACGCTACTATGGCTACACCTTC	CASEAPQRYYGYTF
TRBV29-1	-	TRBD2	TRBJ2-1	TGCAGCGTTGACCCGGGACTAGCGGTAACCTACAATGAGCAGTTCTTC	CSVDPGLAVTYNEQFF